These 5 T cell receptor beta chains originate from one sample sequenced in a study of technical replicates of blood from several donors. TCRdb keeps only in-frame clones here, not all; method: immunoSEQ multiplex PCR. Altogether about 76,000 clones are present, approximately 97% being singletons, with the ten largest covering approximately 0.2%. The sample comprised T cells isolated from PBMCs. These receptors came from a human donor in good health.

V gene TRBV5-1 combines with J gene TRBJ2-3; TRBD2 is a possible D gene (6 bases). Trimming left V 0 bases short and J 0 bases short, with 14 bases between. The CDR3 runs to 17 residues. Germline V lookup: CDR1 SGHRS, CDR2 YFSETQ. CDR3 amino acids: CASSLGVALASTDTQYF. The CDR3 DNA reads TGCGCCAGCAGCTTGGGAGTAGCACTAGCTAGCACAGATACGCAGTATTTT.

This clone was found once. The chain employs TRBV4-1 and TRBJ2-7, with D possibly being TRBD2 (6 bases). This CDR3 is 15 amino acids long. Trimming removed 3 bases from V and 9 bases from J, with 21 bases in between. Per germline, CDR1 MGHRA and CDR2 YSYEKL. This CDR3 reads CASSQLHSGVEGQYF. CDR3 nucleotides: TGCGCCAGCAGCCAGCTTCACAGTGGGGTGGAGGGGCAGTACTTC.

This rearrangement joins TRBV4-1 to TRBJ1-3; TRBD1 is a possible D gene (5 bases). Germline V gene lookup returns CDR1 MGHRA and CDR2 YSYEKL. CDR3 size: 14 residues. V lost 3 bases, J lost 2 bases, and 8 bases lay in between. Here the CDR3 DNA reads TGCGCCAGCAGCCATCAAGGGGCTGGAAACACCATATATTTT. Residues: CASSHQGAGNTIYF.

The chain is built from TRBV5-6 and TRBJ1-5; D not resolved. V lost 1 base to trimming and J lost 5 bases, with 7 bases between them. The CDR3 has 13 amino acids. Germline V gene data show CDR1 as SGHDT and CDR2 as YYEEEE. The CDR3 is CASSLNRDQPQHF. The CDR3 nucleotides read TGTGCCAGCAGCTTGAATCGAGATCAGCCCCAGCATTTT.

The rearrangement links TRBV10-3 to TRBJ2-5; possible D gene TRBD2, 5 bases. CDR3 length: 19 residues. Trimming pared 0 bases from V and 5 bases from J, leaving 25 bases between. Germline CDR1 reads ENHRY; CDR2 reads SYGVKD. CDR3 protein: CAISESVYSGGPSQETQYF. Written as DNA, the CDR3 is TGTGCCATCAGTGAGTCAGTTTACTCTGGAGGCCCCTCGCAGGAGACCCAGTACTTC.